This TCR beta chain derives from a study of shared clonotypes between healthy human individuals. Overall study: The plates for each donor numbered three CD4 naive, three CD4 memory, two CD8 naive and one CD8 memory.

Trimming removed 4 bases from V and 11 bases from J, with 11 bases in between. CDR3 length: 11 amino acids. Germline V lookup: CDR1 SGHTA, CDR2 FQGNSA. Repertoires were generated with immunoSEQ multiplex PCR, while TCRdb's copy carries only in-frame clones and drops some. The sample lists more than 2,000,000 clones, around nine tenths seen once, with over 0.12% in the top ten. Regarding this clone: Antigen: not known.

Study-level points and caveats: Clonotype sharing among donors was thought likely to change with sequencing depth. Among the subsets, naive ones generally showed larger estimated richness than memory ones. Rarefaction revealed incomplete sorted-subset sequencing despite large depth.

The TCR originated in a man aged 18 to 29 in good health. This chain links TRBV7-2 with TRBJ1-1, with D unclear. The material sequenced was naive CD4+ T cells sorted from blood. Subset given: CD45RA+ positively selected. CDR3 nucleotides: TGTGCCAGCAGCTATACAGTTCAGGCTTTCTTT. It encodes CASSYTVQAFF.